The 7 T cell receptor beta chains listed next were all sequenced from one sample in a study of beta chain features in type 1 diabetes. Study findings and constraints: TCRB CDR3s were moderately but significantly shorter in Type 1 diabetes patients in all four CD4+ subsets.

What these receptors recognize is not known. The authors reverse transcribed all of the isolated RNA, so sequencing captured expressed TCRB transcripts. Assay: immunoSEQ multiplex PCR; the TCRdb copy retains only in-frame clones and omits some. Of some 27,000 clones in the sample, about two thirds were seen once. Sequences were obtained from Tregs from blood. The receptor set was obtained from a woman aged 30 to 39 with type 1 diabetes.

CDR3 amino acids: CASTSNPTERYGYTF. The DNA for the CDR3 is TGTGCCAGCACCTCAAACCCCACAGAACGCTATGGCTACACCTTC. The chain recombines TRBV9 with TRBJ1-2; D is ambiguous. Deletions cut 6 bases from V and 4 bases from J, with 19 bases between. The CDR3 runs 15 residues. CDR1 SGDLS and CDR2 YYNGEE come from the germline V gene. Full variable domain (rest looked up from reference TRBV9 and TRBJ1-2): DSGVTQTPKHLITATGQRVTLRCSPRSGDLSVYWYQQSLDQGLQFLIQYYNGEERAKGNILERFSAQQFPDLHSELNLSSLELGDSALYFCASTSNPTERYGYTFGSGTRLTVV.

The chain recombines TRBV27 with TRBJ2-3; TRBD1 agrees at 8 bases. This CDR3 is 15 amino acids long. Looked up from germline, CDR1 is MNHEY and CDR2 is SMNVEV (reference sequence). Trimming cost V 6 bases and J 1 base; bases outside gene matches: 6. In DNA, the CDR3 is TGTGCCAGCAGACCCGGACAGGGTCGCACAGATACGCAGTATTTT. As protein: CASRPGQGRTDTQYF.

The genes are TRBV30 and TRBJ1-5; D unclear. The ends were cut back, 2 bases at V and 7 bases at J, with 12 bases in the middle. This CDR3 is built from 13 residues. CDR1 and CDR2 from the germline V gene are GTSNPN and SVGIG (reference sequence). The CDR3 nucleotides are TGTGCCTGGAGTAACGGTATATGGCAGCCCCAGCATTTT. This translates into CAWSNGIWQPQHF. The whole variable domain, filled in from reference TRBV30 and TRBJ1-5, reads SQTIHQWPATLVQPVGSPLSLECTVEGTSNPNLYWYRQAAGRGLQLLFYSVGIGQISSEVPQNLSASRPQDRQFILSSKKLLLSDSGFYLCAWSNGIWQPQHFGDGTRLSIL.

The V call is TRBV29-1, the J call TRBJ2-7; 8 bases fit TRBD2. The germline V gene has CDR1 SQVTM and CDR2 ANQGSEA. Trimming at V came to 6 bases and at J to 7 bases, leaving 14 bases not matched to a gene. The CDR3 consists of 14 residues. Here the CDR3 DNA reads TGCAGCGTCGGCAGCGGGAGCATCTCGGGGGAGCAGTACTTC. Its protein is CSVGSGSISGEQYF.

The V and J genes are TRBV5-4 and TRBJ2-5, with 12 bases fitting TRBD2. Germline values: CDR1 SGHNT, CDR2 YYREEE (reference sequence). V shed 3 bases, J shed 3 bases, and the junction held 3 bases outside the gene matches. CDR3 length: 15 residues. DNA for the CDR3: TGTGCCAGCAGCTCCCGACTAGCGGGGGAAGAGACCCAGTACTTC. It translates to CASSSRLAGEETQYF.

The chain couples TRBV19 to TRBJ2-1; 8 positions agree with TRBD2. This CDR3 is built from 13 residues. With V trimmed by 10 bases and J by 8 bases, 10 bases remained unmatched. Germline V gene sequence: CDR1 LNHDA, CDR2 SQIVND (reference sequence). CDR3 sequence (DNA): TGTGCCACTGGGGAGCGGGAGCGCGATGAGCAGTTCTTC. Translation gives CATGERERDEQFF. The full variable domain, completed using reference TRBV19 and TRBJ2-1, is DGGITQSPKYLFRKEGQNVTLSCEQNLNHDAMYWYRQDPGQGLRLIYYSQIVNDFQKGDIAEGYSVSREKKESFPLTVTSAQKNPTAFYLCATGERERDEQFFGPGTRLTVL.

The chain recombines TRBV6-5 with TRBJ2-7; D call uncertain. Germline CDR1 is MNHEY and CDR2 is SVGAGI. The CDR3 loop spans 14 amino acids. V lost 6 bases to trimming and J lost 2 bases, with 14 bases between them. CDR3 coding DNA: TGTGCCAGCAGGATGGAAACAGCCCCCTACGAGCAGTACTTC. As protein: CASRMETAPYEQYF.